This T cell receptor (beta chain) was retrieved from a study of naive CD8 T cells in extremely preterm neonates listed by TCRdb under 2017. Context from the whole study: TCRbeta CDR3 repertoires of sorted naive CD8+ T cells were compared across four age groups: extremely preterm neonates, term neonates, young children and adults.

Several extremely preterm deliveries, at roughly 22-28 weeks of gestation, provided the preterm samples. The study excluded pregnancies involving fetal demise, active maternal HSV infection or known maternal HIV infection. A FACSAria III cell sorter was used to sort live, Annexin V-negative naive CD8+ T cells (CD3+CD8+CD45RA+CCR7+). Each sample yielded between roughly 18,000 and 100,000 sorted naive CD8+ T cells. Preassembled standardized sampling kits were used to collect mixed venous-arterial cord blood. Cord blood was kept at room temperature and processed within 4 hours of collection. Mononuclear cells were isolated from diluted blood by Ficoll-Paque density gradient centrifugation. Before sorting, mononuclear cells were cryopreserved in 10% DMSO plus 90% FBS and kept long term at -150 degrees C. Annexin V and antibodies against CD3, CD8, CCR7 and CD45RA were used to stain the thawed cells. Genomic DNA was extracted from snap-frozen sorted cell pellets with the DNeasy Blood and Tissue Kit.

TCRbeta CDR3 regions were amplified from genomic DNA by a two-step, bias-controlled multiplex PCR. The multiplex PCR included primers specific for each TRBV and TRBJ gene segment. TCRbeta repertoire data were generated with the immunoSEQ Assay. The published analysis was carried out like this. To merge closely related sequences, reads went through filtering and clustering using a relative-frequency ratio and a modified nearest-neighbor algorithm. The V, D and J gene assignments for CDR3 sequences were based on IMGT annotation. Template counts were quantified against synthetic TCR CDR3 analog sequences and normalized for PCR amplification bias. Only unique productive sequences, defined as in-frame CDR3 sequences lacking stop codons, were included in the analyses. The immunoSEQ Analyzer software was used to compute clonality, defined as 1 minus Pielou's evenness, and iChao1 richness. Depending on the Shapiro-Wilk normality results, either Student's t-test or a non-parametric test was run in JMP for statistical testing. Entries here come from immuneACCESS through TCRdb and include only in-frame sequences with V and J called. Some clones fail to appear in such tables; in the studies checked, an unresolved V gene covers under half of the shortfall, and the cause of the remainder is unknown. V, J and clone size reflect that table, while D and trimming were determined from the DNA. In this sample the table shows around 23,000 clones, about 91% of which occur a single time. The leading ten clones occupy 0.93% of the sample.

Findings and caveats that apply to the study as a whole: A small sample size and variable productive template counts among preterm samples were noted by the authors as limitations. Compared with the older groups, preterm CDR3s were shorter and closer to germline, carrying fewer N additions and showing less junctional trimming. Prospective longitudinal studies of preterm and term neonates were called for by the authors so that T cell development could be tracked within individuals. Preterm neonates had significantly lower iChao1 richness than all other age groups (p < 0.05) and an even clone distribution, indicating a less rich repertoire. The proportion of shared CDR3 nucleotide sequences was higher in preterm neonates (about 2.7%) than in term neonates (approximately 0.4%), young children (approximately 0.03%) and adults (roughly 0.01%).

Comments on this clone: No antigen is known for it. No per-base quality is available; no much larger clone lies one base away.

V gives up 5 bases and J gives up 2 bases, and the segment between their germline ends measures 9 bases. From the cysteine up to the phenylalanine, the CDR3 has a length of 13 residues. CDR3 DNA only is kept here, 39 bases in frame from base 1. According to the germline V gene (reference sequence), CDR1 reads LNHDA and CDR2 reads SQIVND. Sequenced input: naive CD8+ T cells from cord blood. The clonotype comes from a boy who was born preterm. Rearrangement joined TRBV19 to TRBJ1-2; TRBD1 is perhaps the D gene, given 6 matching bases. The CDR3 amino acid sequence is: CASSPGQNYGYTF. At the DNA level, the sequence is TGTGCCAGTAGTCCGGGACAAAACTATGGCTACACCTTC.